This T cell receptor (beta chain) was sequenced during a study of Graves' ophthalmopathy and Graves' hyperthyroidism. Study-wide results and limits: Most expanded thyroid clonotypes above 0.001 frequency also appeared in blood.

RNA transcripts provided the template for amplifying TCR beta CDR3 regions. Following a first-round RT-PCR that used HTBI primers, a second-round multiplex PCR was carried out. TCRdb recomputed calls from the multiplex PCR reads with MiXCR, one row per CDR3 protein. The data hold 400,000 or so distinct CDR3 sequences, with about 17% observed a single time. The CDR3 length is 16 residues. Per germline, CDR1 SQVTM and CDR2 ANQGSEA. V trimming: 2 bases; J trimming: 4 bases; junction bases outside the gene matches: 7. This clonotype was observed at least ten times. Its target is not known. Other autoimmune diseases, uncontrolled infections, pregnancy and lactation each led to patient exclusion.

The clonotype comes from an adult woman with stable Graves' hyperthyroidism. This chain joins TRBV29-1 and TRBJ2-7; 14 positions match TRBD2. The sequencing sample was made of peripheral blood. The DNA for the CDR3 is TGCAGCGTTGAAATGGGACTAGCGGGAGTTTTGTACGAGCAGTACTTC. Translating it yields CSVEMGLAGVLYEQYF.